Each of the 4 T cell receptor beta chains below was sequenced from the same sample in a study of blood T cell repertoires in COVID-19. Only in-frame clones appear in the TCRdb table, and some are missing; sequencing was by immunoSEQ multiplex PCR. The sample holds over 55,000 clones, 83% seen once. The sequenced material came from peripheral blood. These receptors were taken from a middle-aged man with COVID-19, enrolled during active disease.

V usage is TRBV28 and J usage is TRBJ1-1; a possible D gene is TRBD1 (5 bases). CDR1 and CDR2 from the germline V gene are MDHEN and SYDVKM. The germline V and J ends were trimmed by 5 bases and 2 bases, with 6 bases remaining between them. CDR3 size: 12 residues. The CDR3 spells CASSQGNTEAFF. CDR3 bases: TGTGCCAGCAGTCAGGGTAACACTGAAGCTTTCTTT.

The J gene is TRBJ2-5, the V gene TRBV12-3 or TRBV12-4, with D maybe TRBD1 (5 bases). V lost 4 bases and J 5 bases, leaving 8 bases between the germline ends. The CDR3 runs to 12 residues. CDR3 bases: TGTGCCAGCAGTTCGACAGCGGAGACCCAGTACTTC. Translating gives CASSSTAETQYF.

The rearrangement joins TRBV9 to TRBJ2-2; the match to TRBD1 covers 10 bases. The CDR3 spans 16 residues. Germline values: CDR1 SGDLS, CDR2 YYNGEE. V was clipped by 3 bases and J by 5 bases; unmatched bases: 7. CDR3 DNA sequence: TGTGCCAGCAGCGGGCGACAGGGGGCGTTAACCGGGGAGCTGTTTTTT. It encodes CASSGRQGALTGELFF.

The chain has TRBV28 and TRBJ2-7; 8 bases line up with TRBD2. The CDR3 consists of 14 residues. Unmatched junction bases numbered 4, after V lost 6 bases and J lost 0 bases. CDR1 and CDR2 from the germline V gene are MDHEN and SYDVKM. The CDR3 is CASRAGRASYEQYF. CDR3 nucleotide sequence: TGTGCCAGCAGAGCCGGGAGGGCCTCCTACGAGCAGTACTTC.